Listed below are T cell receptor beta chains from one sample, sequenced in a study of CD8 T cells in Susac syndrome. MiXCR was run by TCRdb on the immunoSEQ multiplex PCR reads, yielding one entry per CDR3 protein. In the table there are 50,000 or so distinct CDR3 sequences, roughly 93% of which are singletons. Sequencing input: CD8+ T cells from PBMCs. Receptor source: a human donor with multiple sclerosis. Each CDR3 is given with its conserved first and last residue. D genes are given only for firm matches. Size values are once, few and many counts, or a class for expanded clones, and some rows have none.

J | size | V | D | DNA | CDR3
TRBJ1-5 | once | TRBV7-2 | TRBD1 | TGTGCCAGCAGCTTAGACCAGACAGGGATTCGGGGCAATCAGCCCCAGCATTTT | CASSLDQTGIRGNQPQHF
TRBJ2-7 | NA | TRBV13 | TRBD2 | TGTGCCAGCAGCCAACCGGGACTAGCGGGCCGCTACGAGCAGTACTTC | CASSQPGLAGRYEQYF
TRBJ1-1 | NA | TRBV29-1 | TRBD1 | TGCAGCGACCCGGACAGGGAGAATGTCATGAACACTGAAGCTTTCTTT | CSDPDRENVMNTEAFF
TRBJ2-5 | NA | TRBV3-1 | NA | TGTGCCAGCAGCCCAGCGCGGGGGCCCTACCAAGAGACCCAGTACTTC | CASSPARGPYQETQYF
TRBJ2-1 | NA | TRBV5-1 | TRBD1 | TGCGCCAGCAGCTTGGGACAGGGTTGGAATGAGCAGTTCTTC | CASSLGQGWNEQFF
TRBJ1-1 | NA | TRBV5-4 | NA | TGTGCCAGCAGCTTGGGCGGACAGCAGGCTTTCTTT | CASSLGGQQAFF
TRBJ2-7 | NA | TRBV6-1 | TRBD1 | TGTGCCAGCAGTCCTGAGGGGACAGGGGGGTACGAGCAGTACTTC | CASSPEGTGGYEQYF
TRBJ1-2 | NA | TRBV25-1 | NA | TGTGCCAGCAGTGGGATATTTAACTATGGCTACACCTTC | CASSGIFNYGYTF
TRBJ2-7 | NA | TRBV2 | NA | TGTGCCAGCAGTGAAGACAGGAGCTCCTACGAGCAGTACTTC | CASSEDRSSYEQYF
TRBJ2-7 | NA | TRBV12-3/TRBV12-4 | NA | TGTGCCAGCAGACCGGGACATAGCTCCTACGAGCAGTACTTC | CASRPGHSSYEQYF
TRBJ2-7 | NA | TRBV13 | NA | TGTGCCAGCAGCTTAGGCCTCGTGACCACAGAGCAGTACTTC | CASSLGLVTTEQYF
TRBJ2-5 | NA | TRBV7-8 | NA | TGTGCCAGCAGCTTAGGCAGGGTACACGAGACCCAGTACTTC | CASSLGRVHETQYF
TRBJ2-3 | NA | TRBV7-8 | NA | TGTGCTAGCAAAGGTTTCTCCTACTACACAGATACGCAGTATTTT | CASKGFSYYTDTQYF
TRBJ1-2 | NA | TRBV5-6 | NA | TGTGCCAGCAGCTTGGCCTTTATGGTAACCTATGGCTACACCTTC | CASSLAFMVTYGYTF
TRBJ1-5 | NA | TRBV28 | TRBD1 | TGTGCCAGCGAGACCTGGGACAGGGATTATCAGCCCCAGCATTTT | CASETWDRDYQPQHF
TRBJ2-5 | NA | TRBV6-5 | TRBD1 | TGTGCCAGCAGTTACTCGACAGGGGTCTCGGGAGAGACCCAGTACTTC | CASSYSTGVSGETQYF
TRBJ1-2 | NA | TRBV13 | NA | TGTGCCAGCAGCATACGGAACTATGGCTACACCTTC | CASSIRNYGYTF
TRBJ1-2 | NA | TRBV6-1 | TRBD1 | TGTGCCAGCAGACCAGGGACAGGAGCTACCCCTCCATATGGCTACACCTTC | CASRPGTGATPPYGYTF
TRBJ2-7 | NA | TRBV11-2 | NA | TGTGCCAGCGAGCCAGGGACCTACGAGCAGTACTTC | CASEPGTYEQYF
TRBJ1-2 | NA | TRBV7-8 | NA | TGTGCCAGCAGCTTAGGTGAACCCTATGGCTACACCTTC | CASSLGEPYGYTF
TRBJ2-7 | NA | TRBV28 | TRBD1 | TGTGCCAGCAGGGGAGACAGGGAAAGCTCCTACGAGCAGTACTTC | CASRGDRESSYEQYF
TRBJ2-5 | NA | TRBV7-8 | NA | TGTGCCAGCAGCTTAATGGGGGGACAAGAGACCCAGTACTTC | CASSLMGGQETQYF
TRBJ1-2 | NA | TRBV5-1 | NA | TGCGCCAGCAGCTTGGCCCCAGATCAGGTCGCCTTCTATGGCTACACCTTC | CASSLAPDQVAFYGYTF
TRBJ1-1 | NA | TRBV30 | NA | TGTGCCGTGGATAACACTGAAGCTTTCTTT | CAVDNTEAFF
TRBJ1-2 | NA | TRBV4-1 | NA | TGCGCCAGCAGCCACTCGACAGACTATGGCTACACCTTC | CASSHSTDYGYTF
TRBJ1-2 | NA | TRBV9 | NA | TGTGCCAGCACCACGACGGAAACCTATGGCTACACCTTC | CASTTTETYGYTF
TRBJ2-1 | NA | TRBV7-3 | NA | TGTGCCAGCAGTCCCCAGATTTTCAATGAGCAGTTCTTC | CASSPQIFNEQFF
TRBJ2-3 | NA | TRBV12-5 | NA | TGTGCTAGTGGTTTGGCCACAGATACGCAGTATTTT | CASGLATDTQYF
TRBJ1-6 | NA | TRBV14 | NA | TGTGCCAGCAGCCAAGATTTGAGGAGCCCGCGACTCCACTTT | CASSQDLRSPRLHF
TRBJ2-7 | NA | TRBV4-1 | NA | TGCGCCAGCAGCCTCACGGCTCAGGGTTCCTACGAGCAGTACTTC | CASSLTAQGSYEQYF
TRBJ1-5 | NA | TRBV12-3/TRBV12-4 | TRBD1 | TGTGCCAGCAGTTCCGACAGGGCCCTTAGCAATCAGCCCCAGCATTTT | CASSSDRALSNQPQHF
TRBJ1-2 | NA | TRBV27 | TRBD1 | TGTGCCAGCAGTTACGGGACAGACTATGGCTACACCTTC | CASSYGTDYGYTF
TRBJ2-2 | NA | TRBV12-3/TRBV12-4 | NA | TGTGCCAGCAGCACAGCGAACACCGGGGAGCTGTTTTTT | CASSTANTGELFF
TRBJ2-7 | NA | TRBV2 | NA | TGTGCCAGTCTGAGAGTGGACTACGAGCAGTACTTC | CASLRVDYEQYF
TRBJ2-3 | NA | TRBV9 | NA | TGTGCCAGCAGCGTAGGGGCAGGCCCAGTGACGCAGTATTTT | CASSVGAGPVTQYF
TRBJ2-1 | NA | TRBV13 | TRBD2 | TGTGCCAGCAGCCTTCCTAGCGGCAATGAGCAGTTCTTC | CASSLPSGNEQFF
TRBJ1-5 | NA | TRBV10-2 | TRBD1 | TGCGCCAGCAGTAGGTCAGGGGGAGATAGCAATCAGCCCCAGCATTTT | CASSRSGGDSNQPQHF
TRBJ2-3 | NA | TRBV7-9 | TRBD1 | TGTGCCAGCAGCCTACAGGGGGCGGCCACAGATACGCAGTATTTT | CASSLQGAATDTQYF
TRBJ1-2 | NA | TRBV7-9 | NA | TGTGCCAGCAGCTTAGTTCGGCCTTCAGGGATTTATGGCTACACCTTC | CASSLVRPSGIYGYTF
TRBJ2-1 | NA | TRBV6-2/TRBV6-3 | TRBD2 | TGTGCCAGCACCGGGACTAGCGGGGGAGTTAAGCAGTTCTTC | CASTGTSGGVKQFF
TRBJ2-1 | NA | TRBV29-1 | NA | TGCAGCGTACCAGGGGGGAATGAGCAGTTCTTC | CSVPGGNEQFF
TRBJ2-7 | NA | TRBV12-3/TRBV12-4 | NA | TGTGCCAGCAGTGAAACCCTTCGGTCCGAGCAGTACTTC | CASSETLRSEQYF
TRBJ1-1 | once | TRBV30 | NA | TGTGCCTGGAGTTTTACAGCGAACACTGAAGCTTTCTTT | CAWSFTANTEAFF
TRBJ2-5 | NA | TRBV7-9 | TRBD2 | TGTGCCAGCAGCCCGGGGAGGGGGACCCAGTACTTC | CASSPGRGTQYF
TRBJ2-7 | NA | TRBV29-1 | TRBD1 | TGCAGCGTAGTATGGGACAGGGAGGCTTATGAGCAGTACTTC | CSVVWDREAYEQYF
TRBJ2-7 | NA | TRBV2 | TRBD1 | TGTGCCAGCAGCAACAGGGGGCGCGTCTACGAGCAGTACTTC | CASSNRGRVYEQYF
TRBJ2-7 | NA | TRBV4-1 | NA | TGCGCCAGCAGCCAAGATCTCGGGGGCAGGAACGAGCAGTACTTC | CASSQDLGGRNEQYF